The rows below give T cell receptor beta chains drawn from one sample of a study of blood T cell repertoires in COVID-19. The data were produced by immunoSEQ multiplex PCR, yet TCRdb's version contains in-frame clones alone and is incomplete. The table lists 200,000 to 250,000 clones, approximately 80% of them singletons. The sequenced sample was peripheral blood. These TCRs come from a woman in her 70s with acute or convalescent COVID-19. Both conserved end residues are part of each CDR3. Each record gives: clone size, J gene, D gene, V gene, CDR3 protein, CDR3 DNA. A D gene is named only where the DNA matches it firmly. Only part of the rows carry a size: once, few, many, or a class if the clone is expanded.

.,TRBJ1-2,.,TRBV18,CASSPTARLGYTF,TGTGCCAGCTCACCGACAGCCAGGCTGGGCTACACCTTC
.,TRBJ1-6,TRBD1,TRBV19,CASSTSQGAQFPLHF,TGTGCCAGTAGTACCTCACAGGGGGCACAATTTCCCCTCCACTTT
few,TRBJ1-1,TRBD1,TRBV6-5,CASSRGLGGGTEAFF,TGTGCCAGCAGTCGGGGTCTAGGGGGCGGCACTGAAGCTTTCTTT
.,TRBJ2-3,.,TRBV7-2,CASSSRGGTQYF,TGTGCCAGCAGCTCGAGGGGGGGTACGCAGTATTTT
.,TRBJ2-5,.,TRBV9,CASSVAGVQETQYF,TGTGCCAGCAGCGTAGCGGGGGTCCAAGAGACCCAGTACTTC
.,TRBJ2-7,.,TRBV27,CASSLLGFADTAEQYF,TGTGCCAGCAGTTTATTAGGCTTCGCGGATACTGCCGAGCAGTACTTC
.,TRBJ1-3,.,TRBV4-1,CASSQTVDGSGNTIYF,TGCGCCAGCAGCCAGACAGTGGATGGGTCTGGAAACACCATATATTTT
.,TRBJ1-1,TRBD1,TRBV5-1,CASSVLTGRMAEAFF,TGCGCCAGCAGCGTACTGACAGGGAGGATGGCTGAAGCTTTCTTT
.,TRBJ1-1,.,TRBV6-6,CASSLTGLNTEAFF,TGTGCCAGCAGTTTAACAGGTCTCAACACTGAAGCTTTCTTT
few,TRBJ2-7,.,TRBV6-1,CASSENLRFEQYF,TGTGCCAGCAGTGAAAACTTACGGTTCGAGCAGTACTTC
.,TRBJ1-4,TRBD1,TRBV28,CASSLPSTGSNEKLFF,TGTGCCAGCAGTTTACCCTCGACAGGGTCAAATGAAAAACTGTTTTTT
.,TRBJ2-3,.,TRBV9,CASSVGRAGASTDTQYF,TGTGCCAGCAGCGTAGGGAGAGCGGGCGCAAGCACAGATACGCAGTATTTT
.,TRBJ1-4,TRBD1,TRBV7-9,CASSPPGQGGEKLFF,TGTGCCAGCAGCCCGCCGGGACAGGGGGGTGAAAAACTGTTTTTT
.,TRBJ2-2,.,TRBV6-1,CASSDGGSGAGELFF,TGTGCCAGCAGTGATGGGGGATCGGGGGCCGGGGAGCTGTTTTTT
.,TRBJ1-1,TRBD1,TRBV12-3/TRBV12-4,CASSGQGFTEAFF,TGTGCCAGCAGCGGACAGGGCTTCACTGAAGCTTTCTTT
.,TRBJ1-2,.,TRBV6-5,CASSGVANYGYTF,TGTGCCAGCAGCGGGGTGGCTAACTATGGCTACACCTTC
.,TRBJ1-1,.,TRBV10-3,CAIKTGHMNTEAFF,TGTGCCATCAAGACAGGACACATGAACACTGAAGCTTTCTTT
once,TRBJ1-5,.,TRBV19,CASRPLDRNQPQHF,TGTGCCAGTAGACCATTGGACAGAAATCAGCCCCAGCATTTT
.,TRBJ1-2,TRBD1,TRBV28,CASSSTPGTEPYGYTF,TGTGCCAGCAGTTCCACTCCCGGGACAGAGCCCTATGGCTACACCTTC
.,TRBJ2-1,TRBD2,TRBV4-2,CASSQDGSGYYNEQFF,TGTGCCAGCAGCCAAGATGGTAGCGGGTACTACAATGAGCAGTTCTTC
.,TRBJ2-7,TRBD1,TRBV7-2,CASSLVDRSSYEQYF,TGTGCCAGCAGCTTAGTGGACAGGTCCTCCTACGAGCAGTACTTC
once,TRBJ1-6,.,TRBV18,CASSGGDVGISPLHF,TGTGCCAGCTCAGGAGGGGATGTCGGGATTTCACCCCTCCACTTT
.,TRBJ2-3,.,TRBV7-7,CASSFQTRDTQYF,TGTGCTAGCAGCTTCCAGACGAGGGATACGCAGTATTTT
.,TRBJ2-7,.,TRBV19,CASSIRQGSYEQYF,TGTGCCAGTAGTATTAGGCAGGGGTCCTACGAGCAGTACTTC
.,TRBJ1-2,TRBD1,TRBV5-1,CASSSTGDYGYTF,TGCGCCAGCAGCTCGACAGGGGACTATGGCTACACCTTC
once,TRBJ2-7,.,TRBV28,CATTGPLYEQYF,TGTGCCACGACAGGACCCCTCTACGAGCAGTACTTC
.,TRBJ1-6,TRBD1,TRBV28,CASSLPSRGRSYNSPLHF,TGTGCCAGCAGTCTCCCTAGCAGGGGGCGCTCCTATAATTCACCCCTCCACTTT
once,TRBJ1-1,.,TRBV25-1,CASSEGGGRTEAFF,TGTGCCAGCAGTGAAGGCGGGGGTAGGACTGAAGCTTTCTTT
once,TRBJ1-3,TRBD1,TRBV15,CATSLYSGTVLYF,TGTGCCACCAGCTTGTACTCCGGGACAGTCTTATATTTT
few,TRBJ1-2,TRBD1,TRBV11-2,CASSSRDRAPYGYTF,TGTGCCAGCAGCTCCCGGGACAGGGCACCCTATGGCTACACCTTC
few,TRBJ2-5,TRBD1,TRBV11-3,CASSLQGSWETQYF,TGTGCCAGCAGCCTACAGGGGTCTTGGGAGACCCAGTACTTC
.,TRBJ2-1,TRBD2,TRBV24-1,CATSGLAGGAVYNEQFF,TGTGCCACCAGTGGACTAGCGGGGGGGGCAGTATACAATGAGCAGTTCTTC
.,TRBJ1-3,TRBD1,TRBV18,CASSPPLRGTSGNTIYF,TGTGCCAGCTCGCCCCCCCTCAGGGGGACCTCTGGAAACACCATATATTTT
few,TRBJ2-1,.,TRBV5-1,CASSFRTDNEQFF,TGCGCCAGCAGCTTCCGAACGGACAATGAGCAGTTCTTC